This paragraph reports one T cell receptor (beta chain). V gave up 0 bases and J gave up 2 bases; unmatched junction bases: 3. Germline V gene sequence: CDR1 SGDLS, CDR2 YYNGEE. The CDR3 totals 15 residues. This record comes from a study of brain T cells in children with intractable seizures. Profiled with immunoSEQ multiplex PCR; TCRdb holds only in-frame clones, not every one. The sample carries about 80,000 clones, about 90% recorded once. Only cases whose brain tissue showed the highest T cell transcript signatures were sequenced. The clonotype was recovered from a girl aged 2 to 9 with Rasmussen encephalitis and intractable seizures. Source: peripheral blood, taken at surgery. This chain uses TRBV9 with TRBJ2-7; 9 nucleotides match TRBD2. Here the CDR3 reads CASSVEPSGTYEQYF. CDR3 coding DNA: TGTGCCAGCAGCGTAGAGCCTAGCGGGACCTACGAGCAGTACTTC.